This passage covers 2 T cell receptor beta chains from one sample sequenced in a study of sequential checkpoint blockade in melanoma. Sequenced by immunoSEQ multiplex PCR; TCRdb stores in-frame clones only, minus some. The data hold 550 to 900 clones, with around 19% observed a single time. Treatment reported: randomized to nivolumab then ipilimumab (arm A) or the reverse (arm B). The specimen comprised tumor tissue (inferred from file names), sampled from a patient given nivolumab and ipilimumab in sequence. These TCRs come from a human donor with melanoma.

The gene calls are TRBV28 and TRBJ2-2; 9 nucleotides line up with TRBD1. Germline loops: CDR1 MDHEN, CDR2 SYDVKM. The ends lost 8 bases at V and 6 bases at J; junction bases unmatched: 7. The CDR3 length is 14 residues. The CDR3 sequence is CASGQGSVPGELFF. Written as DNA, the CDR3 is TGTGCCAGCGGACAGGGGTCGGTCCCCGGGGAGCTGTTTTTT. Variable domain in full (rest from reference TRBV28 and TRBJ2-2): DVKVTQSSRYLVKRTGEKVFLECVQDMDHENMFWYRQDPGLGLRLIYFSYDVKMKEKGDIPEGYSVSREKKERFSLILESASTNQTSMYLCASGQGSVPGELFFGEGSRLTVL.

Only a few counts were recorded for this clone. The chain is built from TRBV6-8 and TRBJ2-1; D gene uncertain. CDR3 size: 15 residues. The germline CDR1 and CDR2 sequences are MNHGY and SAAAGT. V was pared by 6 bases and J by 5 bases, with 17 bases between. The CDR3, as DNA: TGTGCCAGCAGCCCCCGGGTCTCCAAACACAATGAGCAGTTCTTC. It yields the protein CASSPRVSKHNEQFF.